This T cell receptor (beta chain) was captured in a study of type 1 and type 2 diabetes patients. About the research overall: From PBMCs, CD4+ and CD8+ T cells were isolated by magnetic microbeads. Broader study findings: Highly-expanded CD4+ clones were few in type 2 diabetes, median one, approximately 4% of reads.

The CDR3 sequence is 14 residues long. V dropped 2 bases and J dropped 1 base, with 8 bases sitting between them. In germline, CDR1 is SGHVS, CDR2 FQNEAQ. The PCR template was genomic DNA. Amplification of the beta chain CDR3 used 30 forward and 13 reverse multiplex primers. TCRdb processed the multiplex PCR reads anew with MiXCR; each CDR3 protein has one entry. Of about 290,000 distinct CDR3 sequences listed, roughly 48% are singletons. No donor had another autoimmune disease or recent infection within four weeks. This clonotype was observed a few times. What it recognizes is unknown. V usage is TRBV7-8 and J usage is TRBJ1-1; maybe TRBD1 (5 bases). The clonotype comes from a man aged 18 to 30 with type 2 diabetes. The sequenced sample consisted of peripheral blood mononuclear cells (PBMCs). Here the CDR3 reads CASSLRTQNTEAFF. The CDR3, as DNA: TGTGCCAGCAGCTTAAGGACACAGAACACTGAAGCTTTCTTT.